A single sample gave rise to the 11 T cell receptor beta chains below, sequenced in a study of blood T cell repertoires in COVID-19. Some clones are missing from TCRdb's copy, which holds only in-frame ones; the method was immunoSEQ multiplex PCR. The sample consists of roughly 100,000 clones, around 87% of them appearing once. Sequenced sample: peripheral blood. These receptors all come from an elderly woman with acute or convalescent COVID-19.

This chain links TRBV3-1 (or the pseudogene TRBV3-2) with TRBJ2-7; 7 nucleotides match TRBD2. J lost 6 bases, V lost 1 base, and 3 bases had no gene match. Germline values: CDR1 LGHDT, CDR2 YNNKEL (reference sequence). This CDR3 spans 13 amino acids. The CDR3 DNA sequence: TGTGCCAGCAGCCAAGTAGGCGGGGGCGAGCAGTACTTC. Protein: CASSQVGGGEQYF.

The rearrangement uses TRBV11-2 and TRBJ1-2; D unclear. Trimming left V 0 bases short and J 4 bases short, with 12 bases between. This CDR3 is 15 amino acids long. CDR1 is SGHAT, CDR2 FQNNGV, per germline. The DNA for the CDR3 is TGTGCCAGCAGCTTAGATGACGGGAAAACCTATGGCTACACCTTC. It is translated as CASSLDDGKTYGYTF. The full variable domain, with the rest looked up from reference TRBV11-2 and TRBJ1-2, is EAGVAQSPRYKIIEKRQSVAFWCNPISGHATLYWYQQILGQGPKLLIQFQNNGVVDDSQLPKDRFSAERLKGVDSTLKIQPAKLEDSAVYLCASSLDDGKTYGYTFGSGTRLTVV.

This sequence joins TRBV10-3 and TRBJ1-6; 8 bases map to TRBD1. The length of the CDR3 is 16 residues. Germline assignment: CDR1 ENHRY and CDR2 SYGVKD. V lost 6 bases and J lost 0; bases outside the gene matches: 4. The CDR3 region is CAISQGASSYNSPLHF. The CDR3 DNA sequence: TGTGCCATCAGCCAGGGGGCAAGCTCCTATAATTCACCCCTCCACTTT.

The gene calls are TRBV7-2 and TRBJ1-2; 7 nucleotides match TRBD1. CDR1 is SGHTA and CDR2 is FQGNSA in the germline V gene. V trimming: 5 bases; J trimming: 4 bases; junction bases outside the gene matches: 10. The CDR3 consists of 15 residues. The CDR3 coding sequence is TGTGCCAGCAGCCCAAGTGGGACAGCAATCTATGGCTACACCTTC. Its translation: CASSPSGTAIYGYTF.

This clone was counted between two and nine times. V is TRBV20-1 and J is TRBJ1-5; D possibly corresponds to TRBD1 (6 bases). The CDR3 is 14 residues long. The V end lost 3 bases, the J end lost 1 base, and 10 bases lay between the germline ends. Germline loops: CDR1 DFQATT, CDR2 SNEGSKA (reference sequence). As DNA, the CDR3 is TGCAGTGCTAGTGGGGGGCTCAGCAATCAGCCCCAGCATTTT. It specifies CSASGGLSNQPQHF.

The rearrangement joins TRBV29-1 to TRBJ1-1; 7 bases agree with TRBD1. CDR3 size: 13 residues. V lost 6 bases and J lost 5; bases outside the gene matches: 9. Germline CDR1 and CDR2: SQVTM and ANQGSEA. CDR3 loop: CSVEGQSGTEAFF. The CDR3 nucleotides read TGCAGCGTGGAGGGACAGTCGGGGACTGAAGCTTTCTTT.

The V call is TRBV5-1, the J call TRBJ2-7; 8 positions agree with TRBD2. The trim removed 4 bases at V and 2 bases at J, leaving 14 bases unmatched. The CDR3 extends over 17 amino acids. CDR1 is SGHRS and CDR2 is YFSETQ in the germline V gene. In DNA form, the CDR3 reads TGCGCCAGCAGCCTACACCCTGGGAGCGGGAGCACCTACGAGCAGTACTTC. Its protein product is CASSLHPGSGSTYEQYF.

The chain joins TRBV10-3 to TRBJ2-2; 8 bases agree with TRBD2. Looked up from germline, CDR1 is ENHRY and CDR2 is SYGVKD. The CDR3 consists of 14 residues. The V and J ends lost 7 bases and 0 bases, in that order; junction bases with no gene match: 1. The CDR3: CAIKTSANTGELFF. The CDR3 nucleotides read TGTGCCATCAAGACTAGCGCGAACACCGGGGAGCTGTTTTTT.

The gene calls are TRBV11-2 and TRBJ2-1; D gene unclear. V lost 5 bases and J lost 2, with 10 bases in between. The germline gives CDR1 SGHAT, CDR2 FQNNGV. The CDR3 runs 14 residues. The CDR3 loop reads CASSRPGPYNEQFF. For the CDR3, the DNA is TGTGCCAGCAGCCGGCCGGGTCCCTACAATGAGCAGTTCTTC.

V usage is TRBV5-1 and J usage is TRBJ2-7; D is possibly TRBD2 (5 bases). There are 16 residues in the CDR3. CDR1 SGHRS and CDR2 YFSETQ come from the germline V gene. V lost 2 bases and J lost 2, with 17 bases in between. DNA for the CDR3: TGCGCCAGCAGCTTAGCTAAACGGGCGGGTCCCTACGAGCAGTACTTC. Translation gives CASSLAKRAGPYEQYF. Full variable domain (remainder filled in from reference TRBV5-1 and TRBJ2-7): KAGVTQTPRYLIKTRGQQVTLSCSPISGHRSVSWYQQTPGQGLQFLFEYFSETQRNKGNFPGRFSGRQFSNSRSEMNVSTLELGDSALYLCASSLAKRAGPYEQYFGPGTRLTVT.

The chain carries TRBV19 and TRBJ1-4; weak D call: TRBD1 (5 bases). The germline V gene encodes CDR1 LNHDA and CDR2 SQIVND (reference sequence). The CDR3 sequence is 14 residues long. The germline V and J ends were trimmed by 8 bases and 4 bases, with 14 bases remaining between them. The CDR3 nucleotides are TGTGCCAGTGGGGCAGGGCAGAGTAATGAAAAACTGTTTTTT. Protein sequence: CASGAGQSNEKLFF.